Following are 10 T cell receptor beta chains from one sample sequenced in a study of shared clonotypes between healthy human individuals (dated by TCRdb to between 2020 and 2021). Libraries were constructed by the immunoSEQ multiplex PCR assay. As stored in TCRdb, this immuneACCESS dataset retains in-frame rearrangements with V and J assigned. A fraction of the clones does not appear; measured against another copy, unresolved V genes explain less than half of the discrepancy, and the remainder lacks a known reason. This sample has over a million clones in its table, and about 98% of those were observed once. Approximately 0.45% of the sample comes from the top ten. The specimen was naive CD4+ T cells sorted from blood. Read against the paper, the sample's cell subset or site label means: CD45RA+ positively selected. All receptors derive from a man aged 25 to 40 in good health.

The chain has TRBV19 and TRBJ1-5; weak D call: TRBD1 (6 bases). CDR3 size: 15 residues. Germline CDR1 is LNHDA and CDR2 is SQIVND (reference sequence). Deletions cut 3 bases from V and 5 bases from J, with 14 bases between. As DNA, the CDR3 is TGTGCCAGTAGTATCCGGGGGCCGGGTGATCAGCCCCAGCATTTT. Translation: CASSIRGPGDQPQHF.

This rearrangement joins TRBV6-1 to TRBJ1-3; D gene uncertain. CDR3 length equals 15 residues. V was shortened by 2 bases and J by 0 bases, with 8 bases between the two germline ends. Germline V CDR1 and CDR2: MNHNS, SASEGT. The CDR3 loop is CASSEQPYSGNTIYF. The CDR3, as DNA: TGTGCCAGCAGTGAACAGCCATACTCTGGAAACACCATATATTTT.

About this clone: In the same sample, other DNA sequences code for this CDR3. The chain carries TRBV9 and TRBJ2-7; D possibly corresponds to TRBD1 (6 bases). Germline CDR1 is SGDLS and CDR2 is YYNGEE. There are 14 residues in the CDR3. V lost 0 bases and J 4 bases, leaving 11 bases between the germline ends. The CDR3 loop is CASSVGAGAYEQYF. The CDR3 DNA sequence: TGTGCCAGCAGCGTAGGGGCAGGGGCATACGAGCAGTACTTC.

The rearrangement uses TRBV29-1 and TRBJ2-1; D ambiguous. The V end was cut by 7 bases, the J end by 6 bases, with 13 bases between. In germline, CDR1 is SQVTM, CDR2 ANQGSEA. The CDR3 is 12 residues long. The CDR3 sequence is CSADGAVNEQFF. CDR3 bases: TGCAGCGCCGACGGCGCGGTCAATGAGCAGTTCTTC.

J is TRBJ2-7 and V is TRBV15; unclear D gene. CDR1 LNHNV and CDR2 YYDKDF come from the germline V gene (reference sequence). This CDR3 region has 12 residues. V lost 0 bases to trimming and J lost 6 bases, with 6 bases between them. The CDR3 region is CATSRELGEQYF. CDR3 coding DNA: TGTGCCACCAGCAGAGAGTTGGGCGAGCAGTACTTC.

The chain recombines TRBV21-1 with TRBJ1-2; the table gives TRBD1 as D, unverified against the DNA. TRBV21-1 is labeled a pseudogene. This CDR3 comprises 16 residues. The CDR3 spells CASTERPGQGSKGYTF. The CDR3 DNA reads as TGTGCCAGCACCGAAAGACCGGGACAGGGGTCTAAAGGCTACACCTTC.

The chain has TRBV7-2 and TRBJ2-7, with 7 bases identical to TRBD2. There are 13 residues in the CDR3. The ends lost 2 bases at V and 6 bases at J; junction bases unmatched: 4. CDR1 and CDR2 from the germline V gene are SGHTA and FQGNSA. The CDR3 nucleotides read TGTGCCAGCAGCTTATGGGGGGGTGGCGAGCAGTACTTC. It codes for CASSLWGGGEQYF.

V gene TRBV25-1 combines with J gene TRBJ1-2; TRBD1 aligns across 7 bases. In germline, CDR1 is MGHDK, CDR2 SYGVNS. The J segment lost 5 bases and the V segment lost 2 bases, leaving 5 bases of the junction unmatched. The CDR3 length is 14 residues. CDR3 sequence: CASSETGVGYGYTF. The CDR3 nucleotides read TGTGCCAGCAGTGAAACAGGGGTAGGGTATGGCTACACCTTC.

This chain's CDR3 is CASIASGRGNIQYF. For the CDR3, the DNA is TGTGCCAGCATAGCTAGCGGGAGAGGAAACATTCAGTACTTC. The chain links TRBV25-1 to TRBJ2-4; 10 bases match TRBD2. The germline gives CDR1 MGHDK, CDR2 SYGVNS. The CDR3 loop spans 14 amino acids. V shed 7 bases, J shed 6 bases, and the junction held 6 bases outside the gene matches. Full variable domain (outside the CDR3, taken from reference TRBV25-1 and TRBJ2-4): EADIYQTPRYLVIGTGKKITLECSQTMGHDKMYWYQQDPGMELHLIHYSYGVNSTEKGDLSSESTVSRIRTEHFPLTLESARPSHTSQYLCASIASGRGNIQYFGAGTRLSVL.

In its sample, this clone was seen once. The chain employs TRBV6-5 and TRBJ2-7; D is uncertain. V lost 11 bases to trimming and J lost 0 bases, with 14 bases between them. Germline loops: CDR1 MNHEY, CDR2 SVGAGI. This CDR3 spans 13 amino acids. The CDR3 DNA sequence: TGTGCCGCCCGGGCATCCAACTCCTACGAGCAGTACTTC. It codes for CAARASNSYEQYF.